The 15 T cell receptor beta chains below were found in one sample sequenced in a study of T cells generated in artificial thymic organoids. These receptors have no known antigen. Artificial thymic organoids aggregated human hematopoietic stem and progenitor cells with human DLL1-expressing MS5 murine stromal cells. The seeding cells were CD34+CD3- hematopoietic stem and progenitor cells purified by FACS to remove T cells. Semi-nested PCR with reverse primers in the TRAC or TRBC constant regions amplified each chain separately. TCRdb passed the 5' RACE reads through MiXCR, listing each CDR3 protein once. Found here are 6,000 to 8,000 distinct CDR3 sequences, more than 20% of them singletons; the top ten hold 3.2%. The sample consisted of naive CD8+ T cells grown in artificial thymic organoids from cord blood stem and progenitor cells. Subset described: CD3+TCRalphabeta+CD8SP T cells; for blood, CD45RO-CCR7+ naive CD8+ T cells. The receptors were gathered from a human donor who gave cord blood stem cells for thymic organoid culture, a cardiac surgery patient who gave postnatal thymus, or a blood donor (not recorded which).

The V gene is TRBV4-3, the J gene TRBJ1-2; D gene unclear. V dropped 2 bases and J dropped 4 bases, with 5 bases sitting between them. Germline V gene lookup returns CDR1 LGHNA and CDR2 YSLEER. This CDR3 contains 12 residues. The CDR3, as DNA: TGCGCCAGCAGCCAAAACCGCTATGGCTACACCTTC. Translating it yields CASSQNRYGYTF.

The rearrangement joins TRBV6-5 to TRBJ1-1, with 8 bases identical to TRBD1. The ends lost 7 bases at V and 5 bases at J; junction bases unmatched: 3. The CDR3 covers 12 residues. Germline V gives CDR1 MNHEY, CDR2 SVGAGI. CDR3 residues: CASKRQGTEAFF. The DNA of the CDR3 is TGTGCCAGCAAAAGACAGGGGACTGAAGCTTTCTTT.

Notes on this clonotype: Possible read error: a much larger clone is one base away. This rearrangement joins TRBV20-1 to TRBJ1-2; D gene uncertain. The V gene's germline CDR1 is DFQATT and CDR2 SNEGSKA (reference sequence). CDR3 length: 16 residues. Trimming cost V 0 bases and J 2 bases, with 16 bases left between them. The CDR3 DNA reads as TGCAGTGCTAGAGATGGAGGAAGGAACCACAACTATGGCTACACCTTC. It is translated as CSARDGGRNHNYGYTF.

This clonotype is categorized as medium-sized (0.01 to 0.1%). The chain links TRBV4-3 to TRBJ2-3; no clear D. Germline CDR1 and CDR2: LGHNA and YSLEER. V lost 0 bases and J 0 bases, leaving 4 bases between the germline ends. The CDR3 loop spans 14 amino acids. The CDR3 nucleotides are TGCGCCAGCAGCCAAGATGGCAGCACAGATACGCAGTATTTT. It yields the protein CASSQDGSTDTQYF.

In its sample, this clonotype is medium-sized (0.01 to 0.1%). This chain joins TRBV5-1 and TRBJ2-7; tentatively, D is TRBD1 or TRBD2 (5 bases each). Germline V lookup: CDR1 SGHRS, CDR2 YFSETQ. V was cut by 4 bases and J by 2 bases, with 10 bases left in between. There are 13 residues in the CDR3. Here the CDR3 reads CASSPGPPYEQYF. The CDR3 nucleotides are TGCGCCAGCAGCCCGGGGCCCCCCTACGAGCAGTACTTC.

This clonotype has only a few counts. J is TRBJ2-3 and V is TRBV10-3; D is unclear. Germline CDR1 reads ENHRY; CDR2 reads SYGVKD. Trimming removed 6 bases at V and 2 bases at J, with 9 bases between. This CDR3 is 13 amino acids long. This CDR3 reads CAIRTAFTDTQYF. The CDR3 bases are TGTGCCATCAGAACAGCTTTCACAGATACGCAGTATTTT.

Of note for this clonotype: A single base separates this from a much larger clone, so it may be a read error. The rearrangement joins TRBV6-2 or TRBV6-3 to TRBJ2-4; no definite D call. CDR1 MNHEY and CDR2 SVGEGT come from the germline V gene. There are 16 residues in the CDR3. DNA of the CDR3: TGTGCCAGCAGTTCGACCCAGGAGATAGCCAAAAACATTCAGCACTTC. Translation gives CASSSTQEIAKNIQHF.

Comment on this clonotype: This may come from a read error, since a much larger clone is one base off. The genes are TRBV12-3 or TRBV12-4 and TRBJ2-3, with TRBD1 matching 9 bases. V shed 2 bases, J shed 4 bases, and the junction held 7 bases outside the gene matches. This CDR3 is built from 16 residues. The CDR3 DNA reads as TGTGCCAGCAGTTTAACTCGGGACAGGGTCGCAGATACGCAGTATTTT. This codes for CASSLTRDRVADTQYF.

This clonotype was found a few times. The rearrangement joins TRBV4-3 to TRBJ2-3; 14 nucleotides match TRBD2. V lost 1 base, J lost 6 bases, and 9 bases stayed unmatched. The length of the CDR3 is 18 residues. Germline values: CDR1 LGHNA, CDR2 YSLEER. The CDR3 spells CASSQGLTSGGATDTQYF. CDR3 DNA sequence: TGCGCCAGCAGCCAAGGCTTGACTAGCGGGGGGGCAACGGATACGCAGTATTTT.

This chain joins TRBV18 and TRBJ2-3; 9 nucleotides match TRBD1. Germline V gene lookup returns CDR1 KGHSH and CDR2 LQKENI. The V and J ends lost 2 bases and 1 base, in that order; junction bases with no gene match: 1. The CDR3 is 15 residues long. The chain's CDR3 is CASSPDRGGTDTQYF. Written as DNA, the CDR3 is TGTGCCAGCTCACCAGACAGGGGGGGCACAGATACGCAGTATTTT.

The CDR3 DNA follows: TGTGCCAGCTCACCATTGGGAGCCCCAAGGGAGACCCAGTACTTC. It specifies CASSPLGAPRETQYF. The chain combines TRBV18 with TRBJ2-5, with D possibly TRBD2 on 5 matching bases. Trimming pared 2 bases from V and 5 bases from J, leaving 15 bases between. From germline, CDR1 is KGHSH and CDR2 LQKENI. The CDR3 extends over 15 amino acids.

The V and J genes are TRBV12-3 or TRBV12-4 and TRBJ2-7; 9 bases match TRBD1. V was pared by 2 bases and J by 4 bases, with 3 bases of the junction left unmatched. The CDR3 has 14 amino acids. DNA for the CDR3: TGTGCCAGCAGTTTATGGGACAGGGTGTACGAGCAGTACTTC. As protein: CASSLWDRVYEQYF.

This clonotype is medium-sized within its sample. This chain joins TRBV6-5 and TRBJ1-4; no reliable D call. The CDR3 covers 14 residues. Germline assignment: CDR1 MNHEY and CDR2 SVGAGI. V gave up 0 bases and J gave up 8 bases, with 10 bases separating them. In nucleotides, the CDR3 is TGTGCCAGCAGTTACTCGGCAAGAGGGGAAAAACTGTTTTTT. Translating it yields CASSYSARGEKLFF.

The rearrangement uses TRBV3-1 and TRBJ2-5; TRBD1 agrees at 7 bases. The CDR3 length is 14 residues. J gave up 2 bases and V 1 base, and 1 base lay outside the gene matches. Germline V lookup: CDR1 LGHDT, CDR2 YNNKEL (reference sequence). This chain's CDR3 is CASSQVDRQETQYF. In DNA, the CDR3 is TGTGCCAGCAGCCAAGTGGACAGGCAAGAGACCCAGTACTTC.

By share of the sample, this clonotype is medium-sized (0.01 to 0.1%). For the CDR3, the DNA is TGTGCCAGCAGCTTAGGGAGTACTGAAGCTTTCTTT. Its protein is CASSLGSTEAFF. The rearrangement links TRBV7-9 to TRBJ1-1; D is unresolved. This CDR3 has 12 amino acids. Germline assignment: CDR1 SEHNR and CDR2 FQNEAQ (reference sequence). The V gene lost 1 base and the J gene lost 5 bases, with 5 bases spanning the gap.